A single sample gave rise to the 6 T cell receptor beta chains below, sequenced in a study of regulatory T cells in long-lasting Graves disease. Arm-PCR of CDR3 regions and iRepertoire HTBI primers were the basis on which TCR beta libraries were built. TCRdb re-derived calls from the multiplex PCR reads in MiXCR, one entry per CDR3 protein. The data show roughly 610,000 distinct CDR3 sequences, with roughly 15% seen just once and roughly 18% held by the top ten. Time point in this sample: newly diagnosed GD, antithyroid drugs for less than 3 months. With RNA extracted from PBMCs as input, the TCR library was made. These data were likewise used in another study, on T cells in Graves' hyperthyroidism and ophthalmopathy.

The sample in question was peripheral blood mononuclear cells (PBMCs), obtained at new diagnosis, from a patient treated with antithyroid drugs. The receptor set was obtained from a woman in her twenties or thirties with Graves disease.

This clonotype occurred many times. V usage is TRBV20-1 and J usage is TRBJ1-1; TRBD1 is a possible D gene (5 bases). The CDR3 sequence is 12 residues long. Trimming took off 1 base at V and 10 bases at J, with 13 bases between the two ends. Germline-derived CDR1 and CDR2 are DFQATT and SNEGSKA (reference sequence). The CDR3: CSARVGEGAAFF. As DNA, the CDR3 is TGCAGTGCTAGAGTAGGGGAAGGCGCAGCTTTCTTT.

This chain connects TRBV11-2 to TRBJ2-2; the D call may be TRBD1 or TRBD2 (6 bases each). This CDR3 contains 15 residues. The germline V gene has CDR1 SGHAT and CDR2 FQNNGV. V lost 3 bases and J lost 7, with 15 bases in between. CDR3 residues: CASSFSQGRNGELFF. The CDR3 nucleotides read TGTGCCAGCAGCTTCTCCCAGGGGAGGAACGGGGAGCTGTTTTTT.

This clonotype was seen at least ten times. The CDR3 loop is CASSARESEAFF. For the CDR3, the DNA is TGTGCCAGCAGTGCCCGGGAATCCGAAGCTTTCTTT. The chain links TRBV28 to TRBJ1-1; D is unclear. Germline assignment: CDR1 MDHEN and CDR2 SYDVKM. This CDR3 is built from 12 residues. The V gene lost 5 bases and the J gene lost 8 bases, with 12 bases spanning the gap.

This clonotype was counted only a few times. The chain recombines TRBV19 with TRBJ1-5; D is uncertain. Trimming removed 3 bases from V and 7 bases from J, with 7 bases in between. The germline V gene has CDR1 LNHDA and CDR2 SQIVND (reference sequence). This CDR3 has 12 amino acids. This CDR3 reads CASSILGQPQHF. The CDR3 coding sequence is TGTGCCAGTAGTATTCTAGGGCAGCCCCAGCATTTT.

This clonotype was counted ten times or more. The J gene is TRBJ2-7, the V gene TRBV7-2, with D maybe TRBD1 (6 bases). The germline V gene has CDR1 SGHTA and CDR2 FQGNSA. This CDR3 spans 13 amino acids. Deletions cut 4 bases from V and 6 bases from J, with 13 bases between. CDR3 bases: TGTGCCAGCAGCTCCATAAGGGGGAGCGAGCAGTACTTC. Its translation: CASSSIRGSEQYF.

The J gene is TRBJ2-7, the V gene TRBV5-5; possibly TRBD2 for D (5 bases). The ends were cut back, 2 bases at V and 3 bases at J, with 15 bases in the middle. This CDR3 has 15 residues. Germline-derived CDR1 and CDR2 are SGHKS and YYEKEE (reference sequence). The CDR3 sequence: CASSFFANSDYEQYF. The CDR3 DNA follows: TGTGCCAGCAGCTTTTTTGCAAATAGCGACTACGAGCAGTACTTC. Complete variable domain (other parts from reference TRBV5-5 and TRBJ2-7): DAGVTQSPTHLIKTRGQQVTLRCSPISGHKSVSWYQQVLGQGPQFIFQYYEKEERGRGNFPDRFSARQFPNYSSELNVNALLLGDSALYLCASSFFANSDYEQYFGPGTRLTVT.